This T cell receptor beta chain is from a study of T-cell reconstitution after alpha-beta-depleted transplantation in children. Ten or more counts support this clonotype. Unique molecular identifiers were used in preparing the TCRbeta library. Each CDR3 protein is one row after TCRdb ran MiXCR on the PCR reads. The sample yields approximately 590,000 distinct CDR3 sequences, roughly a tenth seen once. There are 14 residues in the CDR3. The germline V gene encodes CDR1 SGHTA and CDR2 FQGNSA. The germline V and J ends were trimmed by 2 bases and 3 bases, with 11 bases remaining between them. The starting material was PBMCs from the stem cell graft donor, obtained from the stem cell graft. The chain is built from TRBV7-2 and TRBJ2-7; possible D gene TRBD2, 6 bases. The clonotype comes from a human donor who donated a stem cell graft to a child with acute myeloid leukemia. CDR3 sequence reads: CASSLSSGLYEQYF. The CDR3 coding sequence is TGTGCCAGCAGCTTATCCAGCGGGCTCTACGAGCAGTACTTC.